This T cell receptor beta chain was identified during a study of identical twins. This CDR3 comprises 17 residues. V dropped 3 bases and J dropped 0; count of bases not matched to a gene: 8. In germline, CDR1 is SGHRS, CDR2 YFSETQ. Template switching introduced a universal primer site, and the cDNA bore unique molecular identifiers. TCRdb processed the 5' RACE reads anew with MiXCR; each CDR3 protein has one entry. Of more than 650,000 distinct CDR3 sequences in the sample, around 6% are singletons; the top ten hold 1.5% to 2%. The sequenced sample consisted of naive T cells sorted from blood. The receptor comes from a man between 18 and 35 years old in good health. The rearrangement uses TRBV5-1 and TRBJ2-1; 8 nucleotides agree with TRBD2. The CDR3 reads CASSSRLATTSYNEQFF. The CDR3 DNA sequence: TGCGCCAGCAGCTCCAGACTAGCGACTACCTCCTACAATGAGCAGTTCTTC. Full variable domain (missing parts from reference TRBV5-1 and TRBJ2-1): KAGVTQTPRYLIKTRGQQVTLSCSPISGHRSVSWYQQTPGQGLQFLFEYFSETQRNKGNFPGRFSGRQFSNSRSEMNVSTLELGDSALYLCASSSRLATTSYNEQFFGPGTRLTVL.